Each of the 21 T cell receptor beta chains below was sequenced from the same sample in a study of blood T cells in healthy people across ages. Together with a sample-barcoded 5' primer, a J-beta primer mix was included in a second PCR lasting roughly 7 to 11 cycles. TCRdb itself ran the 5' RACE reads through MiXCR, one entry per CDR3 protein. Among 800,000 to 950,000 distinct CDR3 sequences listed, approximately 49% were seen once. The sample was blood. Receptors were obtained from a man aged 30 to 45 in good health.

This clonotype showed up many times. V usage is TRBV7-2 and J usage is TRBJ2-1; D unclear. Germline V gene data show CDR1 as SGHTA and CDR2 as FQGNSA. V dropped 5 bases and J dropped 7 bases, with 15 bases sitting between them. The length of the CDR3 is 14 residues. The CDR3 spells CASSLLDLANEQFF. The CDR3 DNA reads TGTGCCAGCAGCCTCCTAGATTTAGCAAATGAGCAGTTCTTC.

V and J are TRBV7-2 and TRBJ2-1; the D is unclear. Per germline, CDR1 SGHTA and CDR2 FQGNSA. Trimming removed 2 bases at V and 6 bases at J, with 11 bases between. CDR3 length equals 14 residues. The CDR3 sequence: CASSLSTSVNEQFF. As DNA, the CDR3 is TGTGCCAGCAGCTTAAGCACCTCTGTCAATGAGCAGTTCTTC.

This clonotype showed up just a few times. This chain uses TRBV5-1 with TRBJ2-5, with D tentatively TRBD1 or TRBD2 (5 bases each). V was clipped by 2 bases and J by 5 bases, with 13 bases between them. CDR1 and CDR2 (germline): SGHRS, YFSETQ. This CDR3 has 14 amino acids. CDR3 sequence reads: CASSFRGDDETQYF. Here the CDR3 DNA reads TGCGCCAGCAGCTTTAGAGGGGATGATGAGACCCAGTACTTC.

This clonotype was seen a handful of times. The rearrangement links TRBV6-2 or TRBV6-3 to TRBJ2-7, with 9 bases lining up with TRBD1. CDR3 length equals 16 residues. Germline V gene data show CDR1 as MNHEY and CDR2 as SVGEGT. With 0 bases clipped from V and 1 base from J, the junction kept 4 bases outside the gene matches. The CDR3 sequence is CASSYSRTGESYEQYF. The CDR3 DNA sequence: TGTGCCAGCAGTTACTCTCGGACAGGGGAATCCTACGAGCAGTACTTC.

The chain carries TRBV29-1 and TRBJ2-7; D gene uncertain. The V end lost 4 bases, the J end lost 7 bases, and 11 bases lay between the germline ends. The CDR3 runs 11 residues. Looked up from germline, CDR1 is SQVTM and CDR2 is ANQGSEA. CDR3 residues: CSVVTNNEQYF. The CDR3 bases are TGCAGCGTTGTCACTAACAATGAGCAGTACTTC.

V usage is TRBV2 and J usage is TRBJ2-3; the D gene is possibly TRBD2 (7 bases). The germline V and J ends were trimmed by 0 bases and 1 base, with 14 bases remaining between them. From germline, CDR1 is SNHLY and CDR2 FYNNEI. This CDR3 is built from 17 residues. The CDR3 nucleotides read TGTGCCAGCAGTGAAGCCCTTTCGGGGGGCGGCACAGATACGCAGTATTTT. As protein: CASSEALSGGGTDTQYF.

CDR3 protein: CAISEAPVVGNQPQHF. In DNA, the CDR3 is TGTGCCATCAGTGAGGCCCCGGTAGTCGGCAATCAGCCCCAGCATTTT. This chain uses TRBV10-3 with TRBJ1-5; D remains ambiguous. V gave up 2 bases and J gave up 2 bases, with 13 bases separating them. The CDR3 extends over 16 amino acids. Germline loops: CDR1 ENHRY, CDR2 SYGVKD.

The rearrangement joins TRBV5-1 to TRBJ2-7; D perhaps matches TRBD2 (5 bases). The CDR3 is made up of 12 amino acids. V was cut by 4 bases and J by 12 bases, with 17 bases left in between. In germline, CDR1 is SGHRS, CDR2 YFSETQ. DNA of the CDR3: TGCGCCAGCAGCGAAAATTTCCGGGAACGGTACTTC. Translated: CASSENFRERYF.

This clonotype has only a few counts. This chain links TRBV9 with TRBJ1-1; no reliable D call. Germline lookup yields CDR1 SGDLS and CDR2 YYNGEE. Trimming shortened V by 3 bases and J by 7 bases, and 19 bases separated the two germline ends. The CDR3 runs to 15 residues. CDR3 amino acids: CASSALLVNVGEAFF. CDR3 bases: TGTGCCAGCAGCGCGTTATTAGTGAATGTAGGTGAAGCTTTCTTT.

The chain joins TRBV3-1 to TRBJ1-2; D remains unclear. V lost 0 bases to trimming and J lost 2 bases, with 10 bases between them. The length of the CDR3 is 15 residues. Germline CDR1 LGHDT, CDR2 YNNKEL (reference sequence). The CDR3 loop is CASSQDHSGNYGYTF. In DNA, the CDR3 is TGTGCCAGCAGCCAAGATCATTCCGGGAACTATGGCTACACCTTC.

V gene TRBV6-6 combines with J gene TRBJ1-6; maybe TRBD1 (5 bases). Germline V lookup: CDR1 MNHNY, CDR2 SVGAGI (reference sequence). The CDR3 spans 16 residues. Trimming cost V 2 bases and J 6 bases, with 14 bases left between them. The CDR3 DNA reads TGTGCCAGCAGTTACGTGTTTCGGGGGACTAATTCACCCCTCCACTTT. Translation: CASSYVFRGTNSPLHF.

The chain joins TRBV7-9 to TRBJ1-2, with 8 positions matching TRBD1. This CDR3 is built from 17 residues. Per germline, CDR1 SEHNR and CDR2 FQNEAQ (reference sequence). V trimming: 5 bases; J trimming: 0 bases; junction bases outside the gene matches: 11. In DNA form, the CDR3 reads TGTGCCAGCAGCGACAGAGACAGGGGACCCTCTAACTATGGCTACACCTTC. The encoded protein is CASSDRDRGPSNYGYTF. The entire variable domain, with the rest obtained from reference TRBV7-9 and TRBJ1-2, is as follows: DTGVSQNPRHKITKRGQNVTFRCDPISEHNRLYWYRQTLGQGPEFLTYFQNEAQLEKSRLLSDRFSAERPKGSFSTLEIQRTEQGDSAMYLCASSDRDRGPSNYGYTFGSGTRLTVV.

The chain combines TRBV3-1 with TRBJ2-2; no clear D gene. The length of the CDR3 is 12 residues. The V end lost 7 bases, the J end lost 7 bases, and 10 bases lay between the germline ends. CDR1 and CDR2 from the germline V gene are LGHDT and YNNKEL (reference sequence). In DNA form, the CDR3 reads TGTGCCAGCATCCTTATAGGCGGGGAGCTGTTTTTT. This codes for CASILIGGELFF. Full variable domain (outside the CDR3, taken from reference TRBV3-1 and TRBJ2-2): DTAVSQTPKYLVTQMGNDKSIKCEQNLGHDTMYWYKQDSKKFLKIMFSYNNKELIINETVPNRFSPKSPDKAHLNLHINSLELGDSAVYFCASILIGGELFFGEGSRLTVL.

The chain has TRBV30 and TRBJ2-1; D may be TRBD1 (6 bases). The CDR3 is 13 amino acids. Germline CDR1 GTSNPN, CDR2 SVGIG (reference sequence). Trimming stripped 5 bases from V and 9 bases from J, with 17 bases between. The CDR3 region is CAWGTGSDSEQFF. In DNA, the CDR3 is TGTGCCTGGGGAACAGGGTCGGACAGTGAGCAGTTCTTC. Based on the CDR3 plus reference TRBV30 and TRBJ2-1, the full variable domain is SQTIHQWPATLVQPVGSPLSLECTVEGTSNPNLYWYRQAAGRGLQLLFYSVGIGQISSEVPQNLSASRPQDRQFILSSKKLLLSDSGFYLCAWGTGSDSEQFFGPGTRLTVL.

This chain links TRBV7-2 with TRBJ1-1; D remains unclear. The CDR3 is made up of 13 amino acids. Germline values: CDR1 SGHTA, CDR2 FQGNSA. Trimming took 1 base from V and 10 from J, leaving 13 bases between them. CDR3 nucleotides: TGTGCCAGCAGCTTAGAACCCAGGATGGGAGCTTTCTTT. Residues: CASSLEPRMGAFF.

The gene calls are TRBV6-1 and TRBJ1-4, with TRBD1 matching over 9 bases. The V gene's germline CDR1 is MNHNS and CDR2 SASEGT. V was clipped by 5 bases and J by 4 bases; unmatched bases: 14. This CDR3 has 18 residues. CDR3 in DNA: TGTGCCAGCAGTCCTGGACAATTGGGGACAGGGCTTAATGAAAAACTGTTTTTT. As protein: CASSPGQLGTGLNEKLFF.

J is TRBJ2-3 and V is TRBV29-1; D perhaps matches TRBD2 (6 bases). Germline loops: CDR1 SQVTM, CDR2 ANQGSEA. The CDR3 length is 12 residues. Between the trimmed V and J ends, which lost 6 bases and 4 bases, there was a span of 11 bases. The CDR3 loop reads CSVPTSSDTQYF. The DNA for the CDR3 is TGCAGCGTGCCGACTAGTTCAGATACGCAGTATTTT.

This clonotype was seen a handful of times. The rearrangement joins TRBV21-1 to TRBJ2-7; TRBD1, as called in the table, went unchecked against the DNA. TRBV21-1 is listed as a pseudogene. CDR3 length: 19 amino acids. In nucleotides, the CDR3 is TGTGCCAGCAGCGTCCGGGACAGGGTTAAAAGCCCTGCCCCGTACGAGCAGTACTTC. Its translation is CASSVRDRVKSPAPYEQYF.

The chain links TRBV6-1 to TRBJ2-4; no clear D. This CDR3 region has 15 residues. Germline V gene lookup returns CDR1 MNHNS and CDR2 SASEGT. V dropped 3 bases and J dropped 0 bases, with 9 bases sitting between them. CDR3: CASSDAILAKNIQYF. CDR3 sequence (DNA): TGTGCCAGCAGTGATGCGATTTTAGCCAAAAACATTCAGTACTTC.

The table lists this clonotype with a count of one. V usage is TRBV20-1 and J usage is TRBJ2-3, with 7 bases aligning to TRBD1. Germline CDR1 is DFQATT and CDR2 is SNEGSKA (reference sequence). The CDR3 has 15 amino acids. The trim removed 0 bases at V and 3 bases at J, leaving 6 bases unmatched. The CDR3 sequence is CSARDSRDRTDTQYF. In DNA form, the CDR3 reads TGCAGTGCTAGAGATTCCCGGGACAGAACAGATACGCAGTATTTT.

A few counts support this clonotype. The rearrangement joins TRBV29-1 to TRBJ2-5; 7 bases line up with TRBD1. This CDR3 has 12 residues. In germline, CDR1 is SQVTM, CDR2 ANQGSEA. V shed 7 bases and J 11 bases; nucleotides not matched to a gene: 13. CDR3 DNA: TGCAGCGCGACAGGGACACAGCCAGAGCAGTACTTC. Protein product: CSATGTQPEQYF.